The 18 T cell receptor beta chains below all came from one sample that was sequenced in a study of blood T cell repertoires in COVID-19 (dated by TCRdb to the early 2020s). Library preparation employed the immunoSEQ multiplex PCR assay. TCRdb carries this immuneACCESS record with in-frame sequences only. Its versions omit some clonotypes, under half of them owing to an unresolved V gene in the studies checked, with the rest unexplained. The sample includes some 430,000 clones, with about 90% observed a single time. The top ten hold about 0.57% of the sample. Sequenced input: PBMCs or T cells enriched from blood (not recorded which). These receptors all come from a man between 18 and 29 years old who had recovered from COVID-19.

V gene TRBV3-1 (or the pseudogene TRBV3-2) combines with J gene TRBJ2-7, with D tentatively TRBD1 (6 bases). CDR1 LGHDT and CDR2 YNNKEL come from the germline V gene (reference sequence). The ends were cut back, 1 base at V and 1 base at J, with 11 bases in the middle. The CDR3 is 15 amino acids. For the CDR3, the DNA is TGTGCCAGCAGCCAAGGGCGGACAGCGTCCTACGAGCAGTACTTC. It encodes CASSQGRTASYEQYF.

The CDR3 loop reads CASSQGSLAQETQYF. The CDR3 DNA is TGTGCCAGCAGCCAAGGATCATTGGCCCAAGAGACCCAGTACTTC. V usage is TRBV3-1 (or the pseudogene TRBV3-2) and J usage is TRBJ2-5; D unresolved. Trimming cost V 1 base and J 1 base, with 10 bases left between them. From germline, CDR1 is LGHDT and CDR2 YNNKEL (reference sequence). CDR3 size: 15 residues.

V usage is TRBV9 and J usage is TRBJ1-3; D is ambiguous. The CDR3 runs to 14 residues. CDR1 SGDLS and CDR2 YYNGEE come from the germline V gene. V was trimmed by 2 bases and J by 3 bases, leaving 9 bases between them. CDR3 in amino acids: CASSVNGDGNTIYF. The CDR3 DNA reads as TGTGCCAGCAGCGTGAACGGGGATGGAAACACCATATATTTT.

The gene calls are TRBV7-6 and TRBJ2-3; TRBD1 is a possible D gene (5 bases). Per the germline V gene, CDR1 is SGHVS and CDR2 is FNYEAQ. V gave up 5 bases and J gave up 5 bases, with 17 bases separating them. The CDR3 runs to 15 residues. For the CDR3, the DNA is TGTGCCAGCAGCCGCCGAACAGGAGCCATAGATACGCAGTATTTT. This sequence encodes CASSRRTGAIDTQYF.

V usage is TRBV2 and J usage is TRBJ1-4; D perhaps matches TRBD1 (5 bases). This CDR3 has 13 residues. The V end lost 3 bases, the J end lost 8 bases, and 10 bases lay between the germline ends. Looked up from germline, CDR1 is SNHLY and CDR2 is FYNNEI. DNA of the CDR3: TGTGCCAGCAGTGAGGGGCAGCCCGAAAAACTGTTTTTT. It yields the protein CASSEGQPEKLFF.

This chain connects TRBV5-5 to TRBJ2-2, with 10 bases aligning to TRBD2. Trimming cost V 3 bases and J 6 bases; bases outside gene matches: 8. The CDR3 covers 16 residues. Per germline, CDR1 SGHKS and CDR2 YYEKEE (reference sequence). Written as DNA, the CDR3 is TGTGCCAGCAGCTCTACCGGGACTAGCGTTGCCGGGGAGCTGTTTTTT. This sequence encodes CASSSTGTSVAGELFF.

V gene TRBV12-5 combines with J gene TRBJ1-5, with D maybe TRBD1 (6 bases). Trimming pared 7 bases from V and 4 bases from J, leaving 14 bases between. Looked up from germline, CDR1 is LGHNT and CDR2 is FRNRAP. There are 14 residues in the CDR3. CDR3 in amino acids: CASVSSGDNQPQHF. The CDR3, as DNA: TGTGCTAGTGTTTCTTCAGGGGATAATCAGCCCCAGCATTTT.

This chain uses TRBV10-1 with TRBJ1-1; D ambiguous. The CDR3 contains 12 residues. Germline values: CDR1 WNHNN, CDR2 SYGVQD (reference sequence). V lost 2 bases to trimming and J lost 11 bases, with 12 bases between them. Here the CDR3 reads CASSEVGGRAFF. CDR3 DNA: TGCGCCAGCAGTGAGGTTGGAGGGCGCGCTTTCTTT.

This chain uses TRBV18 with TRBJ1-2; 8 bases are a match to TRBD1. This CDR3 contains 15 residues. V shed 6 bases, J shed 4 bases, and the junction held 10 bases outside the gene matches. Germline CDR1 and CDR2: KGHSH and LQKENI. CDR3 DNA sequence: TGTGCCAGCTCTCACTCACAGGGGGACCCCTATGGCTACACCTTC. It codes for CASSHSQGDPYGYTF.

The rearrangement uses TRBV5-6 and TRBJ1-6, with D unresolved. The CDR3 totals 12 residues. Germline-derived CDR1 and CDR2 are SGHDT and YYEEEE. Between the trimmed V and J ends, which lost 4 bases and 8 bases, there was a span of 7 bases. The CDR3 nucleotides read TGTGCCAGCAGCGCGGCGTATTCACCCCTCCACTTT. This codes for CASSAAYSPLHF.

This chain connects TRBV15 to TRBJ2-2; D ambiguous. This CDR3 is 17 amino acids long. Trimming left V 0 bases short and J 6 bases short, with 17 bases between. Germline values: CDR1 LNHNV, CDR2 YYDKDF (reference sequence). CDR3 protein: CATSRDFTRRSSGELFF. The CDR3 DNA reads TGTGCCACCAGCAGAGATTTCACCCGCCGGAGTTCCGGGGAGCTGTTTTTT.

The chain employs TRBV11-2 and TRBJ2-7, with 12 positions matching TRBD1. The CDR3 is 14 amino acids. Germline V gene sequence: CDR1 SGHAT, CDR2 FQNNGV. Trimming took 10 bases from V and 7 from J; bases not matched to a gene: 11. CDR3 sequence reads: CATQGGQGAGEQYF. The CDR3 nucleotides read TGTGCCACACAAGGGGGACAGGGGGCCGGAGAGCAGTACTTC.

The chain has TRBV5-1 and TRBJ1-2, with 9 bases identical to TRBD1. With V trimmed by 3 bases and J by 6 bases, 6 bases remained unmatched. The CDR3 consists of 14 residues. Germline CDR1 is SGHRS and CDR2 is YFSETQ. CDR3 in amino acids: CASSSMGQGDGYTF. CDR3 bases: TGCGCCAGCAGCTCTATGGGACAGGGTGATGGCTACACCTTC. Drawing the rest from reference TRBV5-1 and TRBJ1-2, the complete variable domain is KAGVTQTPRYLIKTRGQQVTLSCSPISGHRSVSWYQQTPGQGLQFLFEYFSETQRNKGNFPGRFSGRQFSNSRSEMNVSTLELGDSALYLCASSSMGQGDGYTFGSGTRLTVV.

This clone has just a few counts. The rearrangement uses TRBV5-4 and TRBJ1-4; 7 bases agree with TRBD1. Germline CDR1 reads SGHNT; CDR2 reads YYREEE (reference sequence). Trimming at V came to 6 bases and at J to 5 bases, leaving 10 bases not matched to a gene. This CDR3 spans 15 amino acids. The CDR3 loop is CASTRDQGGNEKLFF. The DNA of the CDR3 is TGTGCCAGCACCCGTGACCAGGGGGGCAATGAAAAACTGTTTTTT.

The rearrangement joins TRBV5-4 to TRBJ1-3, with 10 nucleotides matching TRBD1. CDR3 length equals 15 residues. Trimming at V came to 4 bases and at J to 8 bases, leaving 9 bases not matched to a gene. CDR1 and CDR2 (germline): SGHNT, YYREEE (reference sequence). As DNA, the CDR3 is TGTGCCAGCAGCGCTACCGGGACAGGGGTGCACACCATATATTTT. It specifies CASSATGTGVHTIYF.

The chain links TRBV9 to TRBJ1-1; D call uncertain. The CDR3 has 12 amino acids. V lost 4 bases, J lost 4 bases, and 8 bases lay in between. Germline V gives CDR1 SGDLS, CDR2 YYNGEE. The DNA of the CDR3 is TGTGCCAGCAGCCGCGGGGTCACTGAAGCTTTCTTT. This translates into CASSRGVTEAFF.

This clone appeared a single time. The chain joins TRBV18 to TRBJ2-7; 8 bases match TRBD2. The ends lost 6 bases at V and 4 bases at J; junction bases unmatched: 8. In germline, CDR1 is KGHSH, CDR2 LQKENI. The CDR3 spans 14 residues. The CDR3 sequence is CASSRSGGRYEQYF. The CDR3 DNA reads TGTGCCAGCTCCAGGTCGGGGGGGAGATACGAGCAGTACTTC.

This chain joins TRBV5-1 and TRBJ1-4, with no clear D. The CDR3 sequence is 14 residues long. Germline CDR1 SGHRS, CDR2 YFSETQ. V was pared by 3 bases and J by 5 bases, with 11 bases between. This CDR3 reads CASSSGRGNEKLFF. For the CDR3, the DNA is TGCGCCAGCAGCTCTGGACGGGGAAATGAAAAACTGTTTTTT. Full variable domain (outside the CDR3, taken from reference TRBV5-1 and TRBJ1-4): KAGVTQTPRYLIKTRGQQVTLSCSPISGHRSVSWYQQTPGQGLQFLFEYFSETQRNKGNFPGRFSGRQFSNSRSEMNVSTLELGDSALYLCASSSGRGNEKLFFGSGTQLSVL.